Presented here are 10 T cell receptor beta chains from one specimen sequenced in a study of immune evolution from preneoplasia to lung adenocarcinoma. Clones were read by immunoSEQ multiplex PCR, and TCRdb kept only the in-frame ones, dropping some. The sample records about 4,000 clones, 65% to 80% being singletons. Sequenced sample: FFPE invasive lung adenocarcinoma tissue. The receptor source for this set is a person between 65 and 79 years old with invasive lung adenocarcinoma. Some clones in this sample may be carry-over from other donors' samples.

To note about this clone: Within the sample, other DNA sequences also encode this same CDR3. This chain connects TRBV29-1 to TRBJ1-3, with 8 bases fitting TRBD1. The CDR3 spans 14 residues. Germline CDR1 is SQVTM and CDR2 is ANQGSEA. Germline trimming cut 5 bases from V and 4 bases from J; bases unmatched to any gene: 7. Written as DNA, the CDR3 is TGCAGCGTTACGACAGGGGAGGGAGGAAACACCATATATTTT. It is translated as CSVTTGEGGNTIYF.

This chain connects TRBV7-3 to TRBJ2-1, with 10 positions matching TRBD1. Germline V gives CDR1 SGHTA, CDR2 FQGTGA. V gave up 2 bases and J gave up 6 bases; unmatched junction bases: 10. The CDR3 extends over 17 amino acids. CDR3 residues: CASSLDPGTGVSNEQFF. The CDR3 bases are TGTGCCAGCAGCTTAGACCCCGGGACAGGGGTTTCCAATGAGCAGTTCTTC. Drawing the rest from reference TRBV7-3 and TRBJ2-1, the complete variable domain is GAGVSQTPSNKVTEKGKYVELRCDPISGHTALYWYRQSLGQGPEFLIYFQGTGAADDSGLPNDRFFAVRPEGSVSTLKIQRTERGDSAVYLCASSLDPGTGVSNEQFFGPGTRLTVL.

This chain connects TRBV27 to TRBJ2-7; D is unclear. CDR1 and CDR2 (germline): MNHEY, SMNVEV (reference sequence). Trimming removed 0 bases from V and 1 base from J, with 7 bases in between. The CDR3 loop spans 14 amino acids. The DNA of the CDR3 is TGTGCCAGCAGTTTATCACAGCTTTCCTACGAGCAGTACTTC. Encoded protein: CASSLSQLSYEQYF.

This sequence joins TRBV5-1 and TRBJ1-2; perhaps TRBD1 as D (5 bases). Germline-derived CDR1 and CDR2 are SGHRS and YFSETQ. The ends were cut back, 3 bases at V and 4 bases at J, with 10 bases in the middle. CDR3 length: 13 residues. DNA for the CDR3: TGCGCCAGCAGCTCCCAAGGGACCTATGGCTACACCTTC. Translated, it gives CASSSQGTYGYTF.

The chain has TRBV29-1 and TRBJ1-1; tentative D call: TRBD1 (6 bases). The germline CDR1 and CDR2 sequences are SQVTM and ANQGSEA. The CDR3 loop spans 14 amino acids. Trimming removed 6 bases from V and 4 bases from J, with 18 bases in between. Here the CDR3 DNA reads TGCAGCGTGATAGAGGGAGGAGGGGGCACTGAAGCTTTCTTT. Its protein product is CSVIEGGGGTEAFF.

This chain connects TRBV6-5 to TRBJ2-1, with 10 bases identical to TRBD2. This CDR3 spans 16 amino acids. Trimming cost V 0 bases and J 2 bases; bases outside gene matches: 1. CDR1 and CDR2 (germline): MNHEY, SVGAGI. CDR3 sequence: CASSYSGTSAYNEQFF. The CDR3 nucleotides read TGTGCCAGCAGTTACTCCGGGACTAGCGCCTACAATGAGCAGTTCTTC.

This chain uses TRBV5-1 with TRBJ1-4; 7 nucleotides agree with TRBD1. The CDR3 spans 14 residues. The trim removed 4 bases at V and 5 bases at J, leaving 5 bases unmatched. Per the germline V gene, CDR1 is SGHRS and CDR2 is YFSETQ. The CDR3 coding sequence is TGCGCCAGCAGCCCGACAGGGAGAAATGAAAAACTGTTTTTT. It yields the protein CASSPTGRNEKLFF.

Written as DNA, the CDR3 is TGTGCCAGCAGCTCGGGGCCCGACGACAATGAGCAGTTCTTC. This encodes CASSSGPDDNEQFF. The chain couples TRBV7-2 to TRBJ2-1; D tentatively fits TRBD1 or TRBD2 (5 bases each). CDR3 length: 14 amino acids. V was shortened by 4 bases and J by 5 bases, with 12 bases between the two germline ends. Germline V gives CDR1 SGHTA, CDR2 FQGNSA.

This clone was seen just once. The chain carries TRBV2 and TRBJ2-1; TRBD2 aligns across 7 bases. CDR1 and CDR2 (germline): SNHLY, FYNNEI. V lost 8 bases to trimming and J lost 5 bases; unmatched junction nucleotides: 9. The CDR3 is 14 amino acids. CDR3 nucleotide sequence: TGTGCCAGCGGAAGGCGGGAGATGAACAATGAGCAGTTCTTC. It yields the protein CASGRREMNNEQFF. Together with reference TRBV2 and TRBJ2-1, the CDR3 gives the full variable domain: EPEVTQTPSHQVTQMGQEVILRCVPISNHLYFYWYRQILGQKVEFLVSFYNNEISEKSEIFDDQFSVERPDGSNFTLKIRSTKLEDSAMYFCASGRREMNNEQFFGPGTRLTVL.

J is TRBJ2-3 and V is TRBV28; no clear D gene. Trimming shortened V by 3 bases and J by 1 base, and 8 bases separated the two germline ends. The CDR3 has 14 residues. Germline assignment: CDR1 MDHEN and CDR2 SYDVKM. CDR3 sequence: CASSFLSGTDTQYF. CDR3 DNA: TGTGCCAGCAGTTTTCTGTCTGGCACAGATACGCAGTATTTT.